These 22 T cell receptor beta chains came from one sample sequenced in a study of blood T cell repertoires in COVID-19. Measured with immunoSEQ multiplex PCR; TCRdb has only the in-frame clones, and not every one. The data show 170,000 or so clones, with roughly 83% seen just once and 13% to 15% held by the top ten. The sequencing input was peripheral blood. The receptor set was obtained from a man between 18 and 35 years old with active or convalescent COVID-19.

The chain has TRBV15 and TRBJ1-4; TRBD1 matches at 8 bases. Germline CDR1 LNHNV, CDR2 YYDKDF (reference sequence). V trimming: 4 bases; J trimming: 10 bases; junction bases outside the gene matches: 8. The CDR3 has 14 residues. CDR3 region: CATSIRDGQGKLFF. The CDR3 nucleotides are TGTGCCACCAGCATACGGGACGGACAGGGAAAACTGTTTTTT.

J is TRBJ1-6 and V is TRBV4-1; D gene uncertain. V lost 0 bases and J 6 bases, leaving 12 bases between the germline ends. CDR1 and CDR2 (germline): MGHRA, YSYEKL. The CDR3 consists of 16 residues. In DNA form, the CDR3 reads TGCGCCAGCAGCCAAGATAGGGCGAGCGGTAATTCACCCCTCCACTTT. Translated: CASSQDRASGNSPLHF.

V gene TRBV2 combines with J gene TRBJ1-5; D is unclear. The CDR3 covers 14 residues. Germline CDR1 SNHLY, CDR2 FYNNEI. Trimming cost V 5 bases and J 5 bases, with 13 bases left between them. CDR3 sequence (DNA): TGTGCCAGCAGTAAGGACCGGGAGGATCAGCCCCAGCATTTT. Encoded protein: CASSKDREDQPQHF.

This chain joins TRBV19 and TRBJ2-2, with 8 bases matching TRBD1. The trim removed 7 bases at V and 5 bases at J, leaving 9 bases unmatched. Germline V gene lookup returns CDR1 LNHDA and CDR2 SQIVND (reference sequence). The CDR3 consists of 15 residues. The CDR3 is CASTPGGARTGELFF. For the CDR3, the DNA is TGTGCCAGTACCCCAGGGGGCGCGAGGACCGGGGAGCTGTTTTTT. The whole variable domain, remainder taken from reference TRBV19 and TRBJ2-2, is DGGITQSPKYLFRKEGQNVTLSCEQNLNHDAMYWYRQDPGQGLRLIYYSQIVNDFQKGDIAEGYSVSREKKESFPLTVTSAQKNPTAFYLCASTPGGARTGELFFGEGSRLTVL.

The chain has TRBV5-8 and TRBJ1-5; 9 positions agree with TRBD1. The CDR3 totals 16 residues. The J segment lost 2 bases and the V segment lost 4 bases, leaving 7 bases of the junction unmatched. Per germline, CDR1 SGHTS and CDR2 YDEGEE. CDR3 region: CASSKGQGLGNQPQHF. CDR3 coding DNA: TGTGCCAGCAGCAAAGGACAGGGGCTGGGCAATCAGCCCCAGCATTTT. The variable domain in full, with the rest retrieved from reference TRBV5-8 and TRBJ1-5, is EAGVTQSPTHLIKTRGQQATLRCSPISGHTSVYWYQQALGLGLQFLLWYDEGEERNRGNFPPRFSGRQFPNYSSELNVNALELEDSALYLCASSKGQGLGNQPQHFGDGTRLSIL.

This sequence joins TRBV7-2 and TRBJ2-7, with 10 bases aligning to TRBD2. Trimming cost V 1 base and J 3 bases; bases outside gene matches: 6. This CDR3 is 16 amino acids long. CDR1 is SGHTA and CDR2 is FQGNSA in the germline V gene. The CDR3 sequence: CASSLVGVAGGYEQYF. The CDR3 bases are TGTGCCAGCAGCTTAGTAGGAGTAGCGGGAGGCTACGAGCAGTACTTC.

The V call is TRBV19, the J call TRBJ1-4, with 7 bases matching TRBD1. With 2 bases clipped from V and 4 bases from J, the junction kept 7 bases outside the gene matches. The CDR3 length is 16 residues. Per germline, CDR1 LNHDA and CDR2 SQIVND (reference sequence). In nucleotides, the CDR3 is TGTGCCAGTAGTATACTACCGGGACAGAATAATGAAAAACTGTTTTTT. Its protein product is CASSILPGQNNEKLFF.

The chain links TRBV7-8 to TRBJ2-7; D remains ambiguous. This CDR3 comprises 12 residues. Germline assignment: CDR1 SGHVS and CDR2 FQNEAQ. V lost 2 bases and J lost 4, with 6 bases in between. Here the CDR3 DNA reads TGTGCCAGCAGCTTAAATCGGTACGAGCAGTACTTC. Translating it yields CASSLNRYEQYF.

V gene TRBV6-5 combines with J gene TRBJ2-1, with D maybe TRBD1 (7 bases). V dropped 0 bases and J dropped 8 bases, with 14 bases sitting between them. Germline V gene lookup returns CDR1 MNHEY and CDR2 SVGAGI. CDR3 length: 15 residues. The CDR3 DNA follows: TGTGCCAGCAGTTACTCGAGCGGGCAGGGGGATGAGCAGTTCTTC. Translation: CASSYSSGQGDEQFF.

V is TRBV5-8 and J is TRBJ1-1; D perhaps matches TRBD1 (6 bases). The CDR3 spans 15 residues. The V end lost 2 bases, the J end lost 5 bases, and 16 bases lay between the germline ends. CDR1 and CDR2 from the germline V gene are SGHTS and YDEGEE. The CDR3 region has the DNA TGTGCCAGCAGCTTCAGTCGGGGGGCAGGGACTGAAGCTTTCTTT. This sequence encodes CASSFSRGAGTEAFF.

V gene TRBV7-6 combines with J gene TRBJ1-5, with 8 bases aligning to TRBD1. The CDR3 length is 18 residues. From germline, CDR1 is SGHVS and CDR2 FNYEAQ. V lost 2 bases and J lost 0; bases outside the gene matches: 9. This chain's CDR3 is CASSLRPTGVYSNQPQHF. Written as DNA, the CDR3 is TGTGCCAGCAGCTTAAGGCCGACAGGGGTTTATAGCAATCAGCCCCAGCATTTT.

This clone has only one observation. This chain connects TRBV12-3 or TRBV12-4 to TRBJ1-1; D perhaps matches TRBD1 (5 bases). The CDR3 loop spans 13 amino acids. The germline V and J ends were trimmed by 4 bases and 1 base, with 7 bases remaining between them. This CDR3 is CASSSGENTEAFF. Here the CDR3 DNA reads TGTGCCAGCAGTTCGGGGGAGAACACTGAAGCTTTCTTT.

This clone has only one observation. The chain links TRBV10-2 to TRBJ2-7; possibly TRBD1 for D (8 bases). CDR1 and CDR2 from the germline V gene are WSHSY and SAAADI. This CDR3 has 15 residues. Trimming removed 2 bases from V and 4 bases from J, with 15 bases in between. Here the CDR3 reads CASSESGTGLYEQYF. CDR3 in DNA: TGCGCCAGCAGTGAGAGCGGGACAGGACTATACGAGCAGTACTTC.

The chain joins TRBV9 to TRBJ2-3; TRBD1 aligns across 9 bases. The CDR3 extends over 16 amino acids. The germline CDR1 and CDR2 sequences are SGDLS and YYNGEE. The ends lost 0 bases at V and 1 base at J; junction bases unmatched: 3. CDR3 region: CASSVGGQGRTDTQYF. CDR3 DNA sequence: TGTGCCAGCAGCGTAGGGGGACAGGGCCGCACAGATACGCAGTATTTT.

V is TRBV6-4 and J is TRBJ2-2, with 8 bases fitting TRBD1. After removal of 6 bases from V and 6 bases from J, the junction contained 6 bases not matched to a gene. CDR3 length equals 14 residues. Looked up from germline, CDR1 is MRHNA and CDR2 is SNTAGT. The CDR3 nucleotides read TGTGCCAGCAGAGAACAGGGGGGAGCCGGGGAGCTGTTTTTT. This sequence encodes CASREQGGAGELFF.

There are a few counts of this clone. The rearrangement joins TRBV7-3 to TRBJ2-2; no clear D. Trimming left V 5 bases short and J 0 bases short, with 10 bases between. Germline CDR1 and CDR2: SGHTA and FQGTGA. The CDR3 totals 15 residues. CDR3 in amino acids: CASSPIGANTGELFF. The CDR3 DNA is TGTGCCAGCAGCCCCATCGGAGCGAACACCGGGGAGCTGTTTTTT.

The chain joins TRBV7-9 to TRBJ1-1; 7 bases agree with TRBD1. V lost 4 bases, J lost 3 bases, and 5 bases stayed unmatched. The CDR3 is made up of 14 amino acids. Germline V CDR1 and CDR2: SEHNR, FQNEAQ (reference sequence). The CDR3 loop is CASSSLGQDTEAFF. CDR3 sequence (DNA): TGTGCCAGCAGCTCCCTTGGACAGGACACTGAAGCTTTCTTT.

The chain is built from TRBV7-2 and TRBJ2-2, with 7 bases that match TRBD2. The CDR3 totals 14 residues. CDR1 is SGHTA and CDR2 is FQGNSA in the germline V gene. V shed 6 bases, J shed 2 bases, and the junction held 3 bases outside the gene matches. CDR3 sequence reads: CASREAGNTGELFF. The CDR3 DNA reads TGTGCCAGCAGGGAAGCGGGAAACACCGGGGAGCTGTTTTTT. Combining the CDR3 with reference TRBV7-2 and TRBJ2-2 gives the whole variable domain GAGVSQSPSNKVTEKGKDVELRCDPISGHTALYWYRQSLGQGLEFLIYFQGNSAPDKSGLPSDRFSAERTGGSVSTLTIQRTQQEDSAVYLCASREAGNTGELFFGEGSRLTVL.

The chain has TRBV7-8 and TRBJ2-3; D uncertain. CDR3 size: 14 residues. Trimming cost V 4 bases and J 0 bases, with 8 bases left between them. CDR1 is SGHVS, CDR2 FQNEAQ, per germline. The DNA of the CDR3 is TGTGCCAGCAGCTCCCGGGTGAGCACAGATACGCAGTATTTT. It encodes CASSSRVSTDTQYF.

The chain couples TRBV7-9 to TRBJ2-5; 8 positions match TRBD1. The CDR3 is 17 residues long. With 1 base clipped from V and 0 bases from J, the junction kept 7 bases outside the gene matches. Germline loops: CDR1 SEHNR, CDR2 FQNEAQ (reference sequence). The chain's CDR3 is CASSLGGTGSYQETQYF. The DNA of the CDR3 is TGTGCCAGCAGCTTAGGGGGGACAGGTTCGTACCAAGAGACCCAGTACTTC.

The V gene is TRBV29-1, the J gene TRBJ1-4; 8 bases match TRBD1. The ends lost 4 bases at V and 5 bases at J; junction bases unmatched: 3. This CDR3 contains 13 residues. CDR1 and CDR2 (germline): SQVTM, ANQGSEA. CDR3 bases: TGCAGCGTTGTCGGGACAGGAAATGAAAAACTGTTTTTT. It is translated as CSVVGTGNEKLFF.

The genes are TRBV7-8 and TRBJ2-3; 8 positions agree with TRBD2. The V and J ends lost 1 base and 1 base, in that order; junction bases with no gene match: 13. This CDR3 spans 19 amino acids. Germline V gene data show CDR1 as SGHVS and CDR2 as FQNEAQ. The CDR3 spells CASSLVRRGGLAGTDTQYF. The CDR3 coding sequence is TGTGCCAGCAGCTTAGTACGGAGAGGAGGACTAGCTGGCACAGATACGCAGTATTTT.